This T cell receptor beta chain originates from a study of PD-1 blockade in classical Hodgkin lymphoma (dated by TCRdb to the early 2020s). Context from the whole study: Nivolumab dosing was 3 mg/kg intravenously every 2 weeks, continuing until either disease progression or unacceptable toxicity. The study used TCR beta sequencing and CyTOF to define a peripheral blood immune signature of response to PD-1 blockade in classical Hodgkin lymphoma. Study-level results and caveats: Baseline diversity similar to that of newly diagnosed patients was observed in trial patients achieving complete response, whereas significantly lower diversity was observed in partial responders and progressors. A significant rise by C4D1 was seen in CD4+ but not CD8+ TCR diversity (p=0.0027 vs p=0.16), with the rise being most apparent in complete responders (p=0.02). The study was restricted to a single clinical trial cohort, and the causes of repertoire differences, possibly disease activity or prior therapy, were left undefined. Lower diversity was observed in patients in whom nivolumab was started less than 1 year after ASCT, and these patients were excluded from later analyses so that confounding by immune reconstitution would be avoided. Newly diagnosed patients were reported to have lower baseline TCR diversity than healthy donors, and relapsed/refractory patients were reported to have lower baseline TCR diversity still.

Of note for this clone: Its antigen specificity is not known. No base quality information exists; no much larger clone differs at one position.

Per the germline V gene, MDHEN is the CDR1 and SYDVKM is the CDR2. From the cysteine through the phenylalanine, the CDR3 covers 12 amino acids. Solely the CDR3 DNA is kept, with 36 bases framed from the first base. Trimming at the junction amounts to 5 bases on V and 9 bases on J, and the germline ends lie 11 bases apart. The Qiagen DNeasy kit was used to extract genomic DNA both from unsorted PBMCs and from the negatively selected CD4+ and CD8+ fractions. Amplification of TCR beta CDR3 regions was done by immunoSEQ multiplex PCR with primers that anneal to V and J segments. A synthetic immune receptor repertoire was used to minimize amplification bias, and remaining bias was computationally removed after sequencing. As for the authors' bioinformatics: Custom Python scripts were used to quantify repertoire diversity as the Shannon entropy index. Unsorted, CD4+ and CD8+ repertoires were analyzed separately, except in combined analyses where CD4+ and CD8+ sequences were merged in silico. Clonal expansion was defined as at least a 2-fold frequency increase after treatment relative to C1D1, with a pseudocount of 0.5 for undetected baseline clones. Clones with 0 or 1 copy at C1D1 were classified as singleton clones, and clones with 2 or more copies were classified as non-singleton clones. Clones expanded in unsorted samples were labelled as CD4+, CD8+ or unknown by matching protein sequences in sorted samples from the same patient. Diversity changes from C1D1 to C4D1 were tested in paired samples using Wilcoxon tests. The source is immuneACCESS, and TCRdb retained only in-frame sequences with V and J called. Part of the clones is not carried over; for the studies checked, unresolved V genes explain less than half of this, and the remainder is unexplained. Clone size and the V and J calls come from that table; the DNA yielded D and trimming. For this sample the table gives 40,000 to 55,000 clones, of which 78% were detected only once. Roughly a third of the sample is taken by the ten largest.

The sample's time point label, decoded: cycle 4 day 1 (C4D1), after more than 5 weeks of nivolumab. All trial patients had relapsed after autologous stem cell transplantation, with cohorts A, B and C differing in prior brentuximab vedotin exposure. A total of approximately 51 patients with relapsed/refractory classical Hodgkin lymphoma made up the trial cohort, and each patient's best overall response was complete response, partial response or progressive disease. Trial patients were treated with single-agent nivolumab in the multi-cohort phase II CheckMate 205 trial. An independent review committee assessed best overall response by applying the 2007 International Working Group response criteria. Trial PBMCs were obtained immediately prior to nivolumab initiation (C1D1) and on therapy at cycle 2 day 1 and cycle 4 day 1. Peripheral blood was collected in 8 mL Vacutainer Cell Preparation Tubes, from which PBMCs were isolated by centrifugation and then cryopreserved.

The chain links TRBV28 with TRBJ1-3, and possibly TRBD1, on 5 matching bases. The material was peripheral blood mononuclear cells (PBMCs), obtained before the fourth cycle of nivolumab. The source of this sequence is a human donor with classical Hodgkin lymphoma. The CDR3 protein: CASSPLQGTIYF. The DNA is TGTGCCAGCAGTCCTCTTCAGGGCACCATATATTTT. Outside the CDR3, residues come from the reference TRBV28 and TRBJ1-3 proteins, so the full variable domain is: DVKVTQSSRYLVKRTGEKVFLECVQDMDHENMFWYRQDPGLGLRLIYFSYDVKMKEKGDIPEGYSVSREKKERFSLILESASTNQTSMYLCASSPLQGTIYFGEGSWLTVV.